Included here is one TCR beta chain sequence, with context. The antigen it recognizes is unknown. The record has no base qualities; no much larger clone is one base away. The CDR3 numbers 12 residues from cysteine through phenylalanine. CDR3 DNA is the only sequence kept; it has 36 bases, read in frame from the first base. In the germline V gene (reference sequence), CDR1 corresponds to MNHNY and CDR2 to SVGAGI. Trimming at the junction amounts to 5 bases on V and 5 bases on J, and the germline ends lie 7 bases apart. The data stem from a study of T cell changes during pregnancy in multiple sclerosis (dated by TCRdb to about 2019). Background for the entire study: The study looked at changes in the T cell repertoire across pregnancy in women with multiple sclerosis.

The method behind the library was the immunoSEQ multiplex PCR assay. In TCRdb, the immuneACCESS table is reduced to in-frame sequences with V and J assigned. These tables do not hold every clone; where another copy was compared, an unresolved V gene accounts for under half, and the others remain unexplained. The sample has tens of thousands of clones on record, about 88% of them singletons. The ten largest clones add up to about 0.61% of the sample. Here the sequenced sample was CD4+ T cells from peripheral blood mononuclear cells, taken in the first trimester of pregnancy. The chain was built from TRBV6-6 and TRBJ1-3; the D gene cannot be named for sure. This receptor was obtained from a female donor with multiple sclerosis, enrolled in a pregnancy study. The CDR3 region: CASSHSRNTIYF. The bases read TGTGCCAGCAGTCATAGTCGAAACACCATATATTTT.